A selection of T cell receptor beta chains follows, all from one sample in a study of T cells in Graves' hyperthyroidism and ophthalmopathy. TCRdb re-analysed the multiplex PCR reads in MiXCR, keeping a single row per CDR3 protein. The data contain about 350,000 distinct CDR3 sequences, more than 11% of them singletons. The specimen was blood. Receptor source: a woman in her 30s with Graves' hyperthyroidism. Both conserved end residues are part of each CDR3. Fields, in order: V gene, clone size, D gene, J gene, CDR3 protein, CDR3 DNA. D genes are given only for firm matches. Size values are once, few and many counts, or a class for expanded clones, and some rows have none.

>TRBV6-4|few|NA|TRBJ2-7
CASSELYYEQYF
TGTGCCAGCAGTGAACTTTATTACGAGCAGTACTTC
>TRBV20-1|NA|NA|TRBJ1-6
CSATVARGYNSPLHF
TGCAGTGCTACCGTGGCGCGGGGATATAATTCACCCCTCCACTTT
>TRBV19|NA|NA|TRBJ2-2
CASSMSGTTGELFF
TGTGCCAGTAGTATGTCCGGGACTACCGGGGAGCTGTTTTTT
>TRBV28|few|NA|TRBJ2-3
CAIGVDGADTQYF
TGTGCCATAGGGGTTGACGGCGCAGATACGCAGTATTTT
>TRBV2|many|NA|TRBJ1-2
CASTRIRDLRDGYTF
TGTGCCAGCACCCGGATAAGAGACTTAAGGGATGGCTACACCTTC
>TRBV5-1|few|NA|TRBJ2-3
CASSLSSKSLGTDTQYF
TGCGCCAGCAGCTTAAGTTCCAAGTCCCTTGGCACAGATACGCAGTATTTT
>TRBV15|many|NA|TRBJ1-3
CATSREIGTTGNTIYF
TGTGCCACCAGCAGAGAAATTGGGACCACCGGAAACACCATATATTTT
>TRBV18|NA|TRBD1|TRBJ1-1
CASSPQGVTEAFF
TGTGCCAGCTCACCTCAGGGGGTCACTGAAGCTTTCTTT
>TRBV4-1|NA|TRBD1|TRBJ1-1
CASSQGQGAWNTEAFF
TGCGCCAGCAGCCAAGGTCAGGGGGCCTGGAACACTGAAGCTTTCTTT
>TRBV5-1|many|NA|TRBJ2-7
CASSLGTGVGSDEQYF
TGCGCCAGCAGCTTGGGGACGGGAGTGGGAAGCGACGAGCAGTACTTC
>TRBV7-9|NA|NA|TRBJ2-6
CASSRGGGGSSGANVLTF
TGTGCCAGCAGCCGAGGGGGGGGCGGAAGCTCTGGGGCCAACGTCCTGACTTTC
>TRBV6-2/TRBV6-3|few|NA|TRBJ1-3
CASSYPVSGNTIYF
TGTGCCAGCAGTTACCCGGTCTCTGGAAACACCATATATTTT
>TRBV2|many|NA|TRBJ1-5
CASRGSNQPQHF
TGTGCCAGCAGGGGGAGCAATCAGCCCCAGCATTTT
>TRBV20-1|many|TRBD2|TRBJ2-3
CSAVAGDTQYF
TGCAGTGCTGTAGCGGGAGATACGCAGTATTTT
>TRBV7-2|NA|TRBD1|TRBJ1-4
CASSLNQGVNEKLFF
TGTGCCAGCAGCTTAAATCAGGGGGTTAATGAAAAACTGTTTTTT
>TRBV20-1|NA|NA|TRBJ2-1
CSASKWRSYNEQFF
TGCAGTGCTAGTAAATGGAGGTCCTACAATGAGCAGTTCTTC
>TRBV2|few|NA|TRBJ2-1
CASSEGEDEQFF
TGTGCCAGCAGTGAGGGTGAGGATGAGCAGTTCTTC
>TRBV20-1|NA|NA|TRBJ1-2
CSPINVLAGGYTF
TGCAGTCCGATAAACGTCCTGGCGGGAGGCTACACCTTC
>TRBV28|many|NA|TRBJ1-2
CASSSNYGYTF
TGTGCCAGCAGTTCTAACTATGGCTACACCTTC
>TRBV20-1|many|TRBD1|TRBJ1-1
CSAPLGQGATEAFF
TGCAGTGCTCCACTCGGACAGGGGGCAACTGAAGCTTTCTTT
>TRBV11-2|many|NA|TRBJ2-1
CASRHPGRVSGEQFF
TGTGCCAGCAGGCACCCCGGACGGGTTTCGGGGGAGCAGTTCTTC
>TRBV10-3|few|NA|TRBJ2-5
CATGEDQETQYF
TGTGCCACCGGGGAAGATCAAGAGACCCAGTACTTC
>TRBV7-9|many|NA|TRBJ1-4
CASSLSSGFGKLFF
TGTGCCAGCAGCCTAAGCTCAGGTTTTGGAAAACTGTTTTTT
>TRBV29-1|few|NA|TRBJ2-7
CSVDSGALGQYF
TGCAGCGTCGATAGTGGGGCACTAGGGCAGTACTTC
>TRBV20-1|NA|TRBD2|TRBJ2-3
CSACTGTSLAQYF
TGCAGTGCCTGCACCGGGACTAGCCTAGCGCAGTATTTT
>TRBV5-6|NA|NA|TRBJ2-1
CASSLGPGGSSYNEQFF
TGTGCCAGCAGCTTGGGCCCAGGAGGTAGCTCCTACAATGAGCAGTTCTTC
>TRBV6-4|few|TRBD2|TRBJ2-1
CASSSTSLGEQFF
TGTGCCAGCAGTTCGACTAGCCTTGGTGAGCAGTTCTTC
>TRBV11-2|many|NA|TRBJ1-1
CASSLDYGNTEAFF
TGTGCCAGCAGCTTAGATTACGGTAACACTGAAGCTTTCTTT
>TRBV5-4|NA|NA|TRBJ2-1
CASSASRTSNNEQFF
TGTGCCAGCAGCGCCTCAAGGACCTCAAACAATGAGCAGTTCTTC
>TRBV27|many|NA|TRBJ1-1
CASSLTAGSNTEAFF
TGTGCCAGCAGTTTAACGGCAGGGTCGAACACTGAAGCTTTCTTT
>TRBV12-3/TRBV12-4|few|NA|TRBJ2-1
CASSLEGTFNNEQFF
TGTGCCAGCAGTTTAGAGGGGACTTTTAACAATGAGCAGTTCTTC
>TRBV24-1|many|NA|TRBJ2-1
CATSDLSSSLNEQFF
TGTGCCACCAGTGATTTGAGTAGTTCCCTGAATGAGCAGTTCTTC
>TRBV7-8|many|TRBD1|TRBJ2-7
CASSPLGTGGYEQYF
TGTGCCAGCAGCCCGCTTGGGACAGGGGGCTACGAGCAGTACTTC
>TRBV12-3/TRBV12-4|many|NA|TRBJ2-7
CASSFQGARAYEQYF
TGTGCCAGCAGTTTCCAGGGAGCGAGGGCCTACGAGCAGTACTTC
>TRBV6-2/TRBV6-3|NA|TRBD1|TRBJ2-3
CASREPHRGGTDTQYF
TGTGCCAGCAGGGAACCCCACAGGGGTGGCACAGATACGCAGTATTTT
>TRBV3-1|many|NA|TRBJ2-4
CASSQAGGAKNIQYF
TGTGCCAGCAGCCAAGCCGGCGGAGCCAAAAACATTCAGTACTTC
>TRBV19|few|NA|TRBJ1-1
CASREGWITEAFF
TGTGCCAGTAGAGAGGGCTGGATCACTGAAGCTTTCTTT
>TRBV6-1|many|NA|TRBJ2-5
CASKGGGETQYF
TGTGCCAGCAAGGGAGGTGGAGAGACCCAGTACTTC
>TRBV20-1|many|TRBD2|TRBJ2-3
CSARTPGTSGSPDTQYF
TGCAGTGCTAGGACACCAGGGACTAGCGGGAGCCCAGATACGCAGTATTTT
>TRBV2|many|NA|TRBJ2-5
CASRNTGGSETQYF
TGTGCCAGCAGAAACACAGGAGGATCAGAGACCCAGTACTTC
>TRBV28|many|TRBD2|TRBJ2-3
CASSASGRRTDTQYF
TGTGCCAGCAGTGCTAGCGGGCGCCGCACAGATACGCAGTATTTT
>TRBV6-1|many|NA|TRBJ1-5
CASSYNSNDQPQHF
TGTGCCAGCAGCTACAACAGTAATGATCAGCCCCAGCATTTT
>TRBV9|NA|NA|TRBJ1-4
CASSVGPVGEKLFF
TGTGCCAGCAGCGTAGGGCCGGTGGGGGAAAAACTGTTTTTT
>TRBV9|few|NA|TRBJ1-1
CASSVSPGGTEAFF
TGTGCCAGCAGCGTTTCCCCTGGAGGAACTGAAGCTTTCTTT
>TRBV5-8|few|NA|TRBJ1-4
CASSLNGPEKLFF
TGTGCCAGCAGCTTGAACGGCCCTGAAAAACTGTTTTTT
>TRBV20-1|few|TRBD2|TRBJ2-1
CSARDLFSGSLKGEQFF
TGCAGTGCTAGAGATCTTTTTAGCGGGAGTCTGAAGGGTGAGCAGTTCTTC
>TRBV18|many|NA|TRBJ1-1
CASSPRSLLNTEAFF
TGTGCCAGCTCACCACGATCTCTTCTGAACACTGAAGCTTTCTTT
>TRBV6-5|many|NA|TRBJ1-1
CASSYGGRDTEAFF
TGTGCCAGCAGTTACGGGGGGAGAGACACTGAAGCTTTCTTT
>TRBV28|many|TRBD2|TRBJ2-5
CATRITSGKETQYF
TGTGCCACCCGAATAACTAGCGGAAAGGAGACCCAGTACTTC
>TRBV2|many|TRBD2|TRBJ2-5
CASSGMGRGETQYF
TGTGCCAGCAGTGGTATGGGGAGGGGAGAGACCCAGTACTTC